A selection of T cell receptor beta chains follows, all from one sample in a study of OX40 agonist ivuxolimab in advanced cancers. Profiling relied on immunoSEQ multiplex PCR, and the TCRdb table lists in-frame clones only, not all of them. The data show some 73,000 clones, about 87% seen once. Specimen: CD4+ or CD8+ T cells sorted from blood, collected in a trial of the OX40 agonist ivuxolimab. The receptors come from an adult with an advanced solid tumor such as melanoma, head and neck, liver or kidney cancer. Both conserved end residues are part of each CDR3. A D gene is named only where the DNA matches it firmly. Clone size, where shown, is once, few, many, or a class for clones that have expanded.

- TRBJ2-1 - TRBV27 CASRPPGLSYNEQFF TGTGCCAGCAGACCCCCGGGACTTTCCTACAATGAGCAGTTCTTC
- TRBJ2-7 - TRBV7-9 CASSGEAPRSYEQYF TGTGCCAGCAGCGGGGAGGCTCCGCGCTCCTACGAGCAGTACTTC
TRBD2 TRBJ2-7 - TRBV7-6 CASSLGTSGTYEQYF TGTGCCAGCAGCTTGGGGACTAGCGGAACCTACGAGCAGTACTTC
- TRBJ2-5 - TRBV7-9 CASSLALQETQYF TGTGCCAGCAGCTTAGCACTGCAAGAGACCCAGTACTTC
TRBD1 TRBJ2-7 - TRBV7-9 CASSPLVPQGLQGDEQYF TGTGCCAGCAGCCCACTGGTCCCTCAGGGGTTGCAGGGGGACGAGCAGTACTTC
- TRBJ1-1 - TRBV5-4 CASSLIGARTEAFF TGTGCCAGCAGCTTGATTGGGGCGCGCACTGAAGCTTTCTTT
TRBD1 TRBJ2-1 - TRBV7-6 CASSLGQGWFNEQFF TGTGCCAGCAGCTTAGGACAGGGATGGTTCAATGAGCAGTTCTTC
- TRBJ2-7 - TRBV27 CASRGMGYEQYF TGTGCCAGCAGGGGGATGGGGTACGAGCAGTACTTC
- TRBJ2-7 - TRBV30 CAWSGDSPKQYF TGTGCCTGGAGTGGAGACAGCCCGAAGCAGTACTTC
TRBD1 TRBJ2-7 - TRBV7-9 CASSLETGGYNYEQYF TGTGCCAGCAGCTTGGAGACAGGGGGCTATAACTACGAGCAGTACTTC
TRBD1 TRBJ2-7 - TRBV5-1 CASRAATGDIYEQYF TGCGCCAGCAGAGCAGCGACAGGGGATATCTACGAGCAGTACTTC
- TRBJ2-7 few TRBV7-6 CASSLGRGSSYEQYF TGTGCCAGCAGCTTAGGTCGGGGCAGCTCCTACGAGCAGTACTTC
TRBD1 TRBJ2-7 - TRBV10-1 CASSSGQGYEQYF TGCGCCAGCAGTTCGGGACAGGGTTACGAGCAGTACTTC
TRBD1 TRBJ2-7 once TRBV7-8 CASSSRPGQTNEQYF TGTGCCAGCAGCTCCCGCCCGGGACAGACGAACGAGCAGTACTTC
- TRBJ2-3 - TRBV5-4 CASSLPHSPDTQYF TGTGCCAGCAGCTTGCCACATTCACCAGATACGCAGTATTTT
- TRBJ1-2 - TRBV14 CASSQDEWGTYGYTF TGTGCCAGCAGCCAAGATGAATGGGGGACATATGGCTACACCTTC
- TRBJ2-7 - TRBV28 CASSFGGSTYEQYF TGTGCCAGCAGTTTTGGGGGCAGCACCTACGAGCAGTACTTC
TRBD1 TRBJ1-1 - TRBV30 CAWSGQGAFF TGTGCCTGGAGTGGACAGGGGGCTTTCTTT
- TRBJ2-3 - TRBV7-3 CASSTLGQTTDTQYF TGTGCCAGCAGCACCCTCGGACAGACCACAGATACGCAGTATTTT
TRBD2 TRBJ2-3 - TRBV9 CASSVSGLAGYTDTQYF TGTGCCAGCAGCGTATCGGGACTAGCGGGGTATACAGATACGCAGTATTTT
TRBD2 TRBJ2-4 - TRBV27 CASSLSTSGLAKNIQYF TGTGCCAGCAGTTTATCGACTAGCGGACTAGCCAAAAACATTCAGTACTTC
TRBD1 TRBJ1-2 - TRBV27 CASREGQGAYGYTF TGTGCCAGCAGGGAGGGACAGGGTGCCTATGGCTACACCTTC
- TRBJ1-5 - TRBV28 CASTPTGRVNQPQHF TGTGCCAGCACCCCGACAGGAAGGGTCAATCAGCCCCAGCATTTT
- TRBJ2-1 - TRBV28 CATLGDRNYNEQFF TGTGCCACTCTGGGAGACAGGAACTACAATGAGCAGTTCTTC
- TRBJ2-5 - TRBV5-1 CASSLVVNQETQYF TGCGCCAGCAGCTTGGTCGTCAACCAAGAGACCCAGTACTTC
TRBD1 TRBJ2-6 - TRBV19 CASEATGAGANVLTF TGTGCCAGCGAAGCCACAGGGGCTGGGGCCAACGTCCTGACTTTC
- TRBJ2-7 - TRBV6-5 CASFSGGEQYF TGTGCCAGCTTTAGCGGAGGCGAGCAGTACTTC
- TRBJ1-3 once TRBV18 CASSPVHWDTIYF TGTGCCAGCTCACCGGTTCACTGGGACACCATATATTTT
TRBD1 TRBJ2-2 - TRBV6-1 CASKTGWNTGELFF TGTGCCAGCAAGACAGGGTGGAACACCGGGGAGCTGTTTTTT
- TRBJ1-3 - TRBV9 CASSGTNSGNTIYF TGTGCCAGCAGCGGTACAAACTCTGGAAACACCATATATTTT
TRBD2 TRBJ2-5 - TRBV9 CASNSGGAAETQYF TGTGCCAGCAACAGCGGGGGGGCCGCAGAGACCCAGTACTTC
- TRBJ2-7 - TRBV9 CASSRGGDGLYEQYF TGTGCCAGCAGCCGAGGAGGCGATGGGCTCTACGAGCAGTACTTC
- TRBJ1-1 - TRBV7-3 CASSLRRYTEAFF TGTGCCAGCAGCTTACGAAGATACACTGAAGCTTTCTTT
- TRBJ1-6 - TRBV21-1 CASPKSDGNSPLHF TGTGCCAGCCCCAAAAGCGACGGAAACTCACCCCTCCACTTT
- TRBJ1-2 - TRBV29-1 CSVEDRGQGNDYGYTF TGCAGCGTTGAAGACCGGGGGCAGGGGAATGATTATGGCTACACCTTC
- TRBJ1-2 - TRBV6-4 CASSDSRGYTF TGTGCCAGCAGTGACTCGCGGGGCTACACCTTC
- TRBJ2-7 - TRBV27 CASSLWGQDEQYF TGTGCCAGCAGTTTATGGGGACAAGACGAGCAGTACTTC
- TRBJ1-5 - TRBV13 CASSLSERQPQHF TGTGCCAGCAGCCTCTCGGAGAGACAGCCCCAGCATTTT
TRBD2 TRBJ2-5 - TRBV2 CASSEELAGGKETQYF TGTGCCAGCAGTGAAGAACTAGCGGGAGGGAAAGAGACCCAGTACTTC
- TRBJ2-3 - TRBV7-9 CASSPGGDDTQYF TGTGCCAGCAGCCCCGGAGGGGATGATACGCAGTATTTT
TRBD1 TRBJ1-1 - TRBV19 CASLLTGTGTTEAFF TGTGCCAGTCTCCTAACCGGGACAGGGACCACTGAAGCTTTCTTT
TRBD1 TRBJ1-5 - TRBV4-1 CASSQYRGNQPQHF TGCGCCAGCAGCCAGTACAGGGGGAATCAGCCCCAGCATTTT
- TRBJ2-3 - TRBV9 CASSLPRGGGTDTQYF TGTGCCAGCAGCCTGCCTAGGGGAGGAGGAACAGATACGCAGTATTTT
- TRBJ2-7 few TRBV7-9 CASSYEQYF TGTGCCAGCAGTTACGAGCAGTACTTC
TRBD2 TRBJ2-7 - TRBV15 CATSIAGAYEQYF TGTGCCACCAGCATAGCGGGAGCCTACGAGCAGTACTTC
TRBD1 TRBJ2-7 - TRBV10-3 CAISPADRELNEQYF TGTGCCATCAGCCCGGCGGACAGGGAGTTAAACGAGCAGTACTTC
- TRBJ2-2 - TRBV9 CASSVVGGTGELFF TGTGCCAGCAGCGTAGTTGGAGGAACCGGGGAGCTGTTTTTT
TRBD1 TRBJ2-1 - TRBV7-8 CASSYRGSGNEQFF TGTGCCAGCAGCTACAGGGGTTCGGGGAATGAGCAGTTCTTC
- TRBJ2-7 - TRBV11-2 CASSLWTGGRYEQYF TGTGCCAGCAGCCTTTGGACAGGAGGGAGGTACGAGCAGTACTTC
- TRBJ1-1 - TRBV7-6 CASSRGLLNTEAFF TGTGCCAGCAGCCGGGGACTCCTGAACACTGAAGCTTTCTTT
- TRBJ2-7 - TRBV27 CATSTGRFYEQYF TGTGCCACTTCGACAGGGAGGTTCTACGAGCAGTACTTC
TRBD1 TRBJ2-2 - TRBV28 CASRTRTGSGGELFF TGTGCCAGCAGGACCAGGACAGGGTCGGGCGGGGAGCTGTTTTTT
- TRBJ2-7 - TRBV14 CASSQDLARRSYEQYF TGTGCCAGCAGCCAAGATCTTGCCAGAAGATCCTACGAGCAGTACTTC
- TRBJ1-1 - TRBV4-1 CASSDGRPSAEAFF TGCGCCAGCAGCGACGGTCGACCGAGTGCTGAAGCTTTCTTT
TRBD2 TRBJ2-7 - TRBV28 CASSFRLASYEQYF TGTGCCAGCAGTTTTAGACTAGCGTCCTACGAGCAGTACTTC
- TRBJ2-7 medium-sized TRBV27 CASSPRAGRYEQYF TGTGCCAGCAGCCCTCGGGCGGGTCGGTACGAGCAGTACTTC
- TRBJ1-1 few TRBV7-9 CASSISSPEAFF TGTGCCAGCAGTATTAGTTCCCCTGAAGCTTTCTTT